The 26 T cell receptor beta chains presented below share a single source sample, sequenced in a study of low-dose radiotherapy and immunotherapy resistance in tumors. First-strand cDNA relied on TRAV- and TRBV-specific primers spanning alpha and beta chains. Using a constant-region primer together with a V-primer adapter, TCRs were subjected to approximately 20 PCR cycles of amplification. Each CDR3 protein gets one entry after TCRdb re-called the reads with MiXCR. Counted here are some 100,000 distinct CDR3 sequences, more than 20% occurring once; the ten biggest clones make up roughly 13%. Time point meaning: after trial treatment. Described treatment: LDRT plus nivolumab, ipilimumab, low-dose cyclophosphamide and aspirin (RACIN trial). The sequences come from PBMCs, collected after low-dose radiotherapy plus immunotherapy. The receptors derive from a female donor with ovarian cancer.

The table lists this clonotype with many counts. V usage is TRBV18 and J usage is TRBJ2-7; D call uncertain. Germline V CDR1 and CDR2: KGHSH, LQKENI. V was shortened by 6 bases and J by 1 base, with 13 bases between the two germline ends. This CDR3 has 14 amino acids. The CDR3 DNA is TGTGCCAGCTCCCAGGAAGGGTTATCCTACGAGCAGTACTTC. Translation: CASSQEGLSYEQYF.

This clonotype was picked up many times. The chain employs TRBV4-1 and TRBJ2-3, with D perhaps TRBD2 (5 bases). The CDR3 contains 14 residues. In germline, CDR1 is MGHRA, CDR2 YSYEKL. V was cut by 0 bases and J by 5 bases, with 9 bases left in between. In DNA, the CDR3 is TGCGCCAGCAGCCAAGAGGACTGGGAAGATACGCAGTATTTT. Encoded protein: CASSQEDWEDTQYF.

This clonotype was observed a handful of times. The chain couples TRBV5-6 to TRBJ1-1, with a tentative D call TRBD1 (5 bases). V lost 6 bases and J 5 bases, leaving 17 bases between the germline ends. The germline gives CDR1 SGHDT, CDR2 YYEEEE. The CDR3 covers 14 residues. The CDR3 reads CASTVRGRITEAFF. CDR3 nucleotides: TGTGCCAGCACCGTCCGGGGGAGGATAACTGAAGCTTTCTTT. Looking up the rest from reference TRBV5-6 and TRBJ1-1 gives the full variable domain: DAGVTQSPTHLIKTRGQQVTLRCSPKSGHDTVSWYQQALGQGPQFIFQYYEEEERQRGNFPDRFSGHQFPNYSSELNVNALLLGDSALYLCASTVRGRITEAFFGQGTRLTVV.

This clonotype was seen repeatedly, ten times or more. The V call is TRBV5-4, the J call TRBJ2-5; D perhaps matches TRBD1 (6 bases). Germline-derived CDR1 and CDR2 are SGHNT and YYREEE (reference sequence). There are 13 residues in the CDR3. Trimming removed 4 bases at V and 2 bases at J, with 9 bases between. In DNA, the CDR3 is TGTGCCAGCAGCCCCGGACAGCAAGAGACCCAGTACTTC. Its protein product is CASSPGQQETQYF. The complete variable domain, with remaining parts taken from reference TRBV5-4 and TRBJ2-5, reads ETGVTQSPTHLIKTRGQQVTLRCSSQSGHNTVSWYQQALGQGPQFIFQYYREEENGRGNFPPRFSGLQFPNYSSELNVNALELDDSALYLCASSPGQQETQYFGPGTRLLVL.

The sample holds many counts of this clonotype. The chain employs TRBV28 and TRBJ2-1, with 10 positions matching TRBD1. V lost 6 bases, J lost 7 bases, and 12 bases stayed unmatched. CDR1 MDHEN and CDR2 SYDVKM come from the germline V gene. The CDR3 has 16 residues. The CDR3 DNA reads TGTGCCAGCAGCAGAGCCGGGACAGGGGCGTCGAATGAGCAGTTCTTC. This encodes CASSRAGTGASNEQFF.

In this sample, this clonotype turned up many times. This chain uses TRBV19 with TRBJ2-3; a possible D gene is TRBD2 (5 bases). The CDR3 loop spans 14 amino acids. Trimming took 5 bases from V and 4 from J, leaving 13 bases between them. Germline V CDR1 and CDR2: LNHDA, SQIVND (reference sequence). CDR3 bases: TGTGCCAGTAGTGGATCGGGGAGCCCAGATACGCAGTATTTT. Translated, it gives CASSGSGSPDTQYF.

This clonotype was observed many times. The chain employs TRBV19 and TRBJ1-2; no clear D gene. The V end lost 3 bases, the J end lost 0 bases, and 2 bases lay between the germline ends. The CDR3 sequence is 12 residues long. Germline V gene sequence: CDR1 LNHDA, CDR2 SQIVND (reference sequence). This CDR3 reads CASSISNYGYTF. The CDR3 DNA sequence: TGTGCCAGTAGTATTTCTAACTATGGCTACACCTTC.

This clonotype was counted at least ten times. V gene TRBV6-2 or TRBV6-3 combines with J gene TRBJ1-2; D ambiguous. The CDR3 is 13 amino acids. The germline CDR1 and CDR2 sequences are MNHEY and SVGEGT. The germline V and J ends were trimmed by 5 bases and 8 bases, with 15 bases remaining between them. CDR3 sequence reads: CASSADGVRGYTF. In DNA form, the CDR3 reads TGTGCCAGCAGTGCAGACGGAGTACGGGGCTACACCTTC.

This sequence joins TRBV5-6 and TRBJ1-6; no definite D call. V was clipped by 4 bases and J by 2 bases, with 16 bases between them. Germline assignment: CDR1 SGHDT and CDR2 YYEEEE. The CDR3 covers 17 residues. The CDR3: CASSLGRAGTYNSPLHF. The CDR3 DNA is TGTGCCAGCAGCCTCGGGCGGGCGGGCACCTATAATTCACCCCTCCACTTT.

With regard to this clonotype: A read error is likely here: a far larger clone is one base away. The genes are TRBV10-3 and TRBJ2-7; TRBD2 matches 10 bases. Trimming at V came to 5 bases and at J to 0 bases, leaving 10 bases not matched to a gene. Germline V CDR1 and CDR2: ENHRY, SYGVKD. This CDR3 region has 17 residues. Written as DNA, the CDR3 is TGTGCCATCAGTTCTCCTCGGACTAGCGGTACCTCCTACGAGCAGTACTTC. Its translation: CAISSPRTSGTSYEQYF.

A single count supports this clonotype. A far larger clone is off by one base, so a read error is likely. This chain joins TRBV27 and TRBJ1-4; possibly TRBD1 for D (5 bases). This CDR3 contains 12 residues. Looked up from germline, CDR1 is MNHEY and CDR2 is SMNVEV (reference sequence). In DNA, the CDR3 is TGTGCTCGAGGGGCAACTAATGAAAAACTGTTTTTT. Amino acids: CARGATNEKLFF.

About this clonotype: This clone may be a read error of a much larger clone one base away. V is TRBV7-2 and J is TRBJ2-7, with D perhaps TRBD2 (5 bases). Trimming cost V 1 base and J 3 bases, with 13 bases left between them. Germline CDR1 and CDR2: SGHTA and FQGNSA. The CDR3 sequence is 15 residues long. CDR3 protein: CTSSLERAAFYEQYF. CDR3 nucleotide sequence: TGTACCAGCAGCTTAGAGAGGGCAGCTTTCTACGAGCAGTACTTC.

This clonotype was picked up many times. For the CDR3, the DNA is TGCGCCAGCAGCCCATACCAAACAGGGGGCTATAGCAATCAGCCCCAGCATTTT. Residues: CASSPYQTGGYSNQPQHF. V and J are TRBV4-1 and TRBJ1-5, with 9 bases that match TRBD1. CDR1 is MGHRA, CDR2 YSYEKL, per germline. Trimming took 4 bases from V and 0 from J; bases not matched to a gene: 10. The CDR3 extends over 18 amino acids.

For this clonotype: With a much larger clone just one base away, this may be a read error. The rearrangement links TRBV29-1 to TRBJ2-7; 8 bases match TRBD2. This CDR3 comprises 15 residues. With V trimmed by 6 bases and J by 7 bases, 17 bases remained unmatched. Germline CDR1 and CDR2: SQVTM and ANQGSEA. The CDR3, as DNA: TGCAGCGTCATACCGAGAGCGGGAGTCGGATCGGAGCAGTACTTC. It yields the protein CSVIPRAGVGSEQYF.

This clonotype was picked up many times. The chain joins TRBV3-1 to TRBJ2-1, with 9 positions matching TRBD2. Trimming took 4 bases from V and 3 from J; bases not matched to a gene: 19. The CDR3 extends over 20 amino acids. The germline CDR1 and CDR2 sequences are LGHDT and YNNKEL (reference sequence). Here the CDR3 reads CASSPRVASGVLLFYNEQFF. The CDR3 coding sequence is TGTGCCAGCAGCCCTAGAGTAGCTAGCGGGGTCCTCCTTTTCTACAATGAGCAGTTCTTC.

In its sample, this clonotype was seen many times. The chain joins TRBV5-1 to TRBJ2-1; D perhaps matches TRBD2 (5 bases). The V end was cut by 1 base, the J end by 5 bases, with 16 bases between. This CDR3 has 16 residues. The germline CDR1 and CDR2 sequences are SGHRS and YFSETQ. The CDR3 bases are TGCGCCAGCAGCTTGCCGGTACGGGCGGGTAACAATGAGCAGTTCTTC. It codes for CASSLPVRAGNNEQFF.

J is TRBJ1-2 and V is TRBV23-1; D remains unclear. TRBV23-1 is an open reading frame, and its role is uncertain. V was clipped by 2 bases and J by 8 bases, with 15 bases between them. The CDR3 length is 14 residues. The CDR3 DNA reads as TGCGCCAGCAGTCAAAAGGCCTCCAGGCGAGGCTACACCTTC. It translates to CASSQKASRRGYTF.

This clonotype occurred many times. The rearrangement joins TRBV7-9 to TRBJ1-4; D unresolved. CDR1 and CDR2 from the germline V gene are SEHNR and FQNEAQ (reference sequence). The CDR3 sequence is 11 residues long. Between the trimmed V and J ends, which lost 1 base and 11 bases, there was a span of 5 bases. The CDR3 DNA follows: TGTGCCAGCAGCTTAGGTCCGAAACTGTTTTTT. Protein product: CASSLGPKLFF.

This clonotype was observed a few times. V usage is TRBV5-3 and J usage is TRBJ2-1, with 7 bases lining up with TRBD2. TRBV5-3 is an ORF, and what it does is uncertain. The CDR3 consists of 15 residues. The V gene end was trimmed by 8 bases and the J gene end by 5 bases; junction bases not matched to a gene: 13. CDR3 in amino acids: CASSTNSGSHNEQFF. For the CDR3, the DNA is TGTGCCAGCAGCACCAATAGCGGGTCCCACAATGAGCAGTTCTTC.

This clonotype was seen ten or more times. The chain links TRBV2 to TRBJ2-7; D not certain. The CDR3 length is 11 residues. Germline V gives CDR1 SNHLY, CDR2 FYNNEI. The V end was cut by 7 bases, the J end by 2 bases, with 6 bases between. The CDR3 reads CASMVAYEQYF. The CDR3 coding sequence is TGTGCCAGCATGGTTGCCTACGAGCAGTACTTC.

The V gene is TRBV7-2, the J gene TRBJ2-7; D call uncertain. There are 14 residues in the CDR3. Germline loops: CDR1 SGHTA, CDR2 FQGNSA. Trimming stripped 1 base from V and 1 base from J, with 8 bases between. CDR3 region: CASSLVYSSYEQYF. The CDR3 DNA follows: TGTGCCAGCAGCTTAGTTTACAGTTCCTACGAGCAGTACTTC.

This clonotype was observed a handful of times. The junction departs from the called germline gene at one end, perhaps through a read error. The chain employs TRBV30 and TRBJ1-1; possibly TRBD1 for D (5 bases). The CDR3 consists of 13 residues. Germline values: CDR1 GTSNPN, CDR2 SVGIG (reference sequence). CDR3 sequence reads: CAWSPDRAAEAFF. In nucleotides, the CDR3 is TGTGCCTGGAGTCCAGACAGAGCGGCTGAAGCCTTCTTT.

This clonotype appeared many times. The gene calls are TRBV29-1 and TRBJ1-1; D gene uncertain. Looked up from germline, CDR1 is SQVTM and CDR2 is ANQGSEA. This CDR3 is built from 11 residues. V was clipped by 7 bases and J by 1 base, with 7 bases between them. As DNA, the CDR3 is TGCAGCGGAAGATGGAACACTGAAGCTTTCTTT. Protein: CSGRWNTEAFF.

The chain uses TRBV20-1 and TRBJ2-5, with no clear D. This CDR3 region has 16 residues. The V end was cut by 0 bases, the J end by 5 bases, with 19 bases between. CDR1 is DFQATT, CDR2 SNEGSKA, per germline (reference sequence). CDR3 protein: CSARDLFSPWPETQYF. The CDR3 DNA reads TGCAGTGCTAGAGACCTCTTCAGTCCCTGGCCGGAGACCCAGTACTTC.

This clonotype appeared many times. This sequence joins TRBV20-1 and TRBJ2-3, with D possibly matching TRBD2 (5 bases). In germline, CDR1 is DFQATT, CDR2 SNEGSKA (reference sequence). Trimming left V 6 bases short and J 6 bases short, with 19 bases between. The CDR3 runs 14 residues. The CDR3 sequence: CSAHLEVYRDTQYF. The CDR3 region has the DNA TGCAGTGCCCATCTGGAGGTGTACCGGGATACGCAGTATTTT.

In its sample, this clonotype was seen many times. The chain employs TRBV20-1 and TRBJ2-1; possibly TRBD2 for D (6 bases). The CDR3 runs 14 residues. Per germline, CDR1 DFQATT and CDR2 SNEGSKA (reference sequence). V dropped 1 base and J dropped 8 bases, with 15 bases sitting between them. The CDR3 DNA sequence: TGCAGTGCTAGAGCCCCCGGGGGTCGGGATGAGCAGTTCTTC. Translation gives CSARAPGGRDEQFF.